This entry lists 30 T cell receptor beta chains sequenced from one sample in a study of STAT5B mutations in CD4+ large granular lymphocyte leukemia (dated by TCRdb to the early 2020s). The library relied on the immunoSEQ multiplex PCR assay. Drawn from immuneACCESS, this table holds only the in-frame rearrangements with V and J called that TCRdb kept. Clones are partly lost; checked studies trace under half to an unresolved V gene and leave the rest unexplained. This sample lists 4,100 or so clones; roughly 78% were detected once. The ten largest clones represent approximately 7.6% of the sample. The sample was PBMCs. Receptor source: a man aged 65 to 85 with CD4+ T-cell large granular lymphocyte leukemia.

This chain uses TRBV10-3 with TRBJ2-3; D uncertain. Germline V gives CDR1 ENHRY, CDR2 SYGVKD. The V gene lost 11 bases and the J gene lost 0 bases, with 6 bases spanning the gap. The CDR3 covers 11 residues. The CDR3 sequence is CAATSTDTQYF. Here the CDR3 DNA reads TGTGCCGCTACGAGCACAGATACGCAGTATTTT.

In its sample, this clone was seen a few times. The rearrangement uses TRBV5-1 and TRBJ1-3; no clear D. V was trimmed by 3 bases and J by 4 bases, leaving 8 bases between them. Germline V lookup: CDR1 SGHRS, CDR2 YFSETQ. CDR3 length: 13 amino acids. Here the CDR3 DNA reads TGCGCCAGCAGCTCTGGAGCGGGAAACACCATATATTTT. It yields the protein CASSSGAGNTIYF.

The rearrangement links TRBV5-4 to TRBJ2-5; D is unresolved. The ends were cut back, 0 bases at V and 5 bases at J, with 8 bases in the middle. This CDR3 comprises 13 residues. Germline CDR1 SGHNT, CDR2 YYREEE (reference sequence). The CDR3 protein is CASSLEFRETQYF. The DNA of the CDR3 is TGTGCCAGCAGCTTGGAGTTCCGGGAGACCCAGTACTTC.

Comments on this clone: Relative to the germline gene, one junction end is altered; a read error may explain this. This chain uses TRBV20-1 with TRBJ1-1; TRBD1 might be the D (5 bases). Germline loops: CDR1 DFQATT, CDR2 SNEGSKA (reference sequence). This CDR3 contains 11 residues. The CDR3: CSARGPGEAFF. The CDR3 DNA is TGCAGTGCGAGAGGTCCAGGGGAAGCTTTCTTT.

The chain combines TRBV5-1 with TRBJ2-7; 9 nucleotides match TRBD1. CDR3 size: 15 residues. CDR1 and CDR2 from the germline V gene are SGHRS and YFSETQ. Trimming took 0 bases from V and 2 from J; bases not matched to a gene: 3. The CDR3 loop is CASSLGGTGTYEQYF. Here the CDR3 DNA reads TGCGCCAGCAGCTTGGGAGGGACAGGGACCTACGAGCAGTACTTC.

This chain links TRBV5-1 with TRBJ1-2; 8 nucleotides line up with TRBD1. CDR1 is SGHRS, CDR2 YFSETQ, per germline. After removal of 0 bases from V and 7 bases from J, the junction contained 14 bases not matched to a gene. The CDR3 is 17 amino acids. The CDR3 protein is CASSLAGTGPTLGGYTF. CDR3 DNA: TGCGCCAGCAGCTTGGCCGGGACAGGACCGACGCTTGGTGGCTACACCTTC.

The V gene is TRBV11-2, the J gene TRBJ2-7; tentative D call: TRBD1 (5 bases). The germline CDR1 and CDR2 sequences are SGHAT and FQNNGV. The V gene lost 0 bases and the J gene lost 7 bases, with 16 bases spanning the gap. This CDR3 spans 15 amino acids. This CDR3 is CASSLDHRTPWEQYF. In DNA form, the CDR3 reads TGTGCCAGCAGCTTAGACCACAGGACACCCTGGGAGCAGTACTTC.

The chain employs TRBV5-4 and TRBJ2-5; D possibly corresponds to TRBD1 (5 bases). Germline assignment: CDR1 SGHNT and CDR2 YYREEE (reference sequence). There are 13 residues in the CDR3. V was trimmed by 4 bases and J by 5 bases, leaving 12 bases between them. CDR3 sequence (DNA): TGTGCCAGCAGCCCAGGGTTTTGGGAGACCCAGTACTTC. Amino acids: CASSPGFWETQYF.

V gene TRBV30 combines with J gene TRBJ2-5; 7 nucleotides align to TRBD1. V dropped 3 bases and J dropped 2; count of bases not matched to a gene: 6. Per germline, CDR1 GTSNPN and CDR2 SVGIG (reference sequence). This CDR3 has 14 amino acids. The CDR3, as DNA: TGTGCCTGGAGGGACCACAGGGGACAAGAGACCCAGTACTTC. Translated: CAWRDHRGQETQYF.

CDR3 bases: TGTGCCAGCAGCACGACTAGCGGGAGGGCGGTGTCGGTTTACGAGCAGTACTTC. This sequence encodes CASSTTSGRAVSVYEQYF. V usage is TRBV28 and J usage is TRBJ2-7; 14 bases line up with TRBD2. The J segment lost 4 bases and the V segment lost 6 bases, leaving 14 bases of the junction unmatched. CDR3 length equals 18 residues. CDR1 MDHEN and CDR2 SYDVKM come from the germline V gene.

The chain recombines TRBV28 with TRBJ1-2, with D tentatively TRBD1 (5 bases). Germline values: CDR1 MDHEN, CDR2 SYDVKM. CDR3 size: 12 residues. V lost 4 bases and J lost 4, with 7 bases in between. CDR3 region: CASSWGSYGYTF. CDR3 DNA sequence: TGTGCCAGCAGTTGGGGGTCCTATGGCTACACCTTC.

The chain couples TRBV6-5 to TRBJ1-1; D possibly corresponds to TRBD1 (5 bases). Germline loops: CDR1 MNHEY, CDR2 SVGAGI. The CDR3 covers 15 residues. V gave up 4 bases and J gave up 2 bases, with 14 bases separating them. CDR3 bases: TGTGCCAGCAGTTCCCCGAGGGGTAGTAACACTGAAGCTTTCTTT. Its translation is CASSSPRGSNTEAFF.

The V gene is TRBV19, the J gene TRBJ2-5; 10 bases line up with TRBD1. This CDR3 has 15 amino acids. Trimming at V came to 4 bases and at J to 3 bases, leaving 5 bases not matched to a gene. Germline V gives CDR1 LNHDA, CDR2 SQIVND (reference sequence). CDR3 region: CASSRQGAKKETQYF. DNA for the CDR3: TGTGCCAGTAGTAGACAGGGGGCTAAGAAAGAGACCCAGTACTTC.

This clone was detected only once. The CDR3 DNA is TGCGCCAGCAGCCTCGGACCTGTTCGGGGATATGAGCAGTTCTTC. It codes for CASSLGPVRGYEQFF. The chain couples TRBV4-1 to TRBJ2-1, with a tentative D call TRBD2 (5 bases). This CDR3 has 15 residues. With 4 bases removed from V and 8 bases from J, the gap between germline ends came to 18 bases. Germline-derived CDR1 and CDR2 are MGHRA and YSYEKL.

The chain is built from TRBV6-5 and TRBJ1-5; D might be TRBD1 (6 bases). Germline values: CDR1 MNHEY, CDR2 SVGAGI. The CDR3 covers 15 residues. V was pared by 5 bases and J by 0 bases, with 11 bases between. CDR3 protein: CASSRTAYSNQPQHF. The CDR3 nucleotides read TGTGCCAGCAGTCGGACAGCTTATAGCAATCAGCCCCAGCATTTT.

The V and J genes are TRBV2 and TRBJ2-1; 7 bases line up with TRBD2. Germline loops: CDR1 SNHLY, CDR2 FYNNEI. Trimming took 0 bases from V and 7 from J; bases not matched to a gene: 15. The CDR3 covers 18 residues. CDR3 sequence (DNA): TGTGCCAGCAGTGAAGCTCCCGCGTACGCCGGGAGGACGAATGAGCAGTTCTTC. It specifies CASSEAPAYAGRTNEQFF.

The chain couples TRBV5-1 to TRBJ1-3; D is ambiguous. The CDR3 runs 15 residues. Deletions cut 4 bases from V and 0 bases from J, with 11 bases between. Germline V gives CDR1 SGHRS, CDR2 YFSETQ. The chain's CDR3 is CASSLDLSSGNTIYF. The CDR3 DNA reads TGCGCCAGCAGCCTGGACCTGAGCTCTGGAAACACCATATATTTT. The full variable domain, its missing parts supplied by reference TRBV5-1 and TRBJ1-3, is KAGVTQTPRYLIKTRGQQVTLSCSPISGHRSVSWYQQTPGQGLQFLFEYFSETQRNKGNFPGRFSGRQFSNSRSEMNVSTLELGDSALYLCASSLDLSSGNTIYFGEGSWLTVV.

This clone was counted a single time. J is TRBJ2-7 and V is TRBV5-1; maybe TRBD2 (5 bases). The CDR3 has 12 residues. Trimming stripped 4 bases from V and 11 bases from J, with 16 bases between. Germline V gene data show CDR1 as SGHRS and CDR2 as YFSETQ. The CDR3 nucleotides read TGCGCCAGCAGCCCGACTACCCAGAAGAAGTACTTC. Encoded protein: CASSPTTQKKYF.

The chain recombines TRBV5-1 with TRBJ2-1, with unresolved D. V lost 0 bases to trimming and J lost 9 bases, with 10 bases between them. Germline CDR1 SGHRS, CDR2 YFSETQ. The CDR3 is 13 residues long. The CDR3 nucleotides read TGCGCCAGCAGCTTGGAGTCCGTATCTGAGCAGTTCTTC. Protein sequence: CASSLESVSEQFF.

This chain connects TRBV2 to TRBJ2-1; D is perhaps TRBD2 (5 bases). Trimming left V 5 bases short and J 1 base short, with 18 bases between. CDR1 and CDR2 (germline): SNHLY, FYNNEI. The CDR3 totals 17 residues. Written as DNA, the CDR3 is TGTGCCAGCAGTCCTACCGTGGCGGGCCAATCCTACAATGAGCAGTTCTTC. It yields the protein CASSPTVAGQSYNEQFF.

This clone occurred a few times. J is TRBJ1-2 and V is TRBV15; weak D call: TRBD1 (6 bases). This CDR3 contains 14 residues. CDR1 is LNHNV, CDR2 YYDKDF, per germline (reference sequence). V dropped 0 bases and J dropped 6 bases, with 11 bases sitting between them. The CDR3 region is CATSRDAKGDGYTF. CDR3 nucleotide sequence: TGTGCCACCAGCAGAGATGCCAAGGGGGATGGCTACACCTTC.

The chain uses TRBV5-1 and TRBJ2-3, with D uncertain. V was clipped by 4 bases and J by 1 base, with 13 bases between them. CDR1 is SGHRS, CDR2 YFSETQ, per germline. The CDR3 extends over 15 amino acids. CDR3 in amino acids: CASSVPNSGTDTQYF. For the CDR3, the DNA is TGCGCCAGCAGCGTCCCCAATTCCGGCACAGATACGCAGTATTTT.

The chain combines TRBV7-8 with TRBJ1-1, with a possible D match to TRBD1 (5 bases). Germline V gives CDR1 SGHVS, CDR2 FQNEAQ. This CDR3 contains 15 residues. The ends were cut back, 6 bases at V and 1 base at J, with 15 bases in the middle. CDR3 nucleotides: TGTGCCAGCAGTCGTCAGGGAAGGGGGAACACTGAAGCTTTCTTT. It encodes CASSRQGRGNTEAFF.

The chain employs TRBV7-8 and TRBJ1-1; 7 bases match TRBD1. Germline V lookup: CDR1 SGHVS, CDR2 FQNEAQ. This CDR3 spans 13 amino acids. The J segment lost 10 bases and the V segment lost 2 bases, leaving 7 bases of the junction unmatched. CDR3 in DNA: TGTGCCAGCAGCTTAACAGGGGAATATCGAGCTTTCTTT. It codes for CASSLTGEYRAFF. Full variable domain (rest looked up from reference TRBV7-8 and TRBJ1-1): GAGVSQSPRYKVAKRGQDVALRCDPISGHVSLFWYQQALGQGPEFLTYFQNEAQLDKSGLPSDRFFAERPEGSVSTLKIQRTQQEDSAVYLCASSLTGEYRAFFGQGTRLTVV.

The chain combines TRBV7-2 with TRBJ2-3, with a weak D call TRBD2 (5 bases). This CDR3 is built from 16 residues. The V and J ends lost 3 bases and 2 bases respectively, with 15 bases between them. The germline V gene encodes CDR1 SGHTA and CDR2 FQGNSA. CDR3 DNA: TGTGCCAGCAGCTTGAATGCGGTGAGGGACACAGATACGCAGTATTTT. Amino acid sequence: CASSLNAVRDTDTQYF.

This chain joins TRBV2 and TRBJ1-4; D gene uncertain. The CDR3 totals 14 residues. V lost 4 bases, J lost 10 bases, and 16 bases lay in between. Germline CDR1 SNHLY, CDR2 FYNNEI. This CDR3 reads CASSVVGPSGKLFF. The CDR3 nucleotides are TGTGCCAGCAGTGTGGTGGGCCCCTCGGGAAAACTGTTTTTT.

The chain links TRBV6-1 to TRBJ1-5, with 12 bases that match TRBD1. With V trimmed by 4 bases and J by 6 bases, 4 bases remained unmatched. This CDR3 has 15 amino acids. The germline CDR1 and CDR2 sequences are MNHNS and SASEGT. This CDR3 is CASSGGQGAAQPQHF. Written as DNA, the CDR3 is TGTGCCAGCAGTGGGGGACAGGGGGCCGCTCAGCCCCAGCATTTT.

This clone was recorded a few times. The rearrangement links TRBV5-4 to TRBJ1-1; 7 bases are a match to TRBD1. Germline assignment: CDR1 SGHNT and CDR2 YYREEE (reference sequence). This CDR3 is 14 amino acids long. The V and J ends lost 0 bases and 5 bases, in that order; junction bases with no gene match: 4. DNA of the CDR3: TGTGCCAGCAGCTTGGATGCAGGGGGGACTGAAGCTTTCTTT. Its translation is CASSLDAGGTEAFF.

This clone has a single count. The chain uses TRBV5-1 and TRBJ2-7, with 13 positions matching TRBD2. Germline V gives CDR1 SGHRS, CDR2 YFSETQ. Germline trimming cut 0 bases from V and 5 bases from J; bases unmatched to any gene: 2. There are 15 residues in the CDR3. For the CDR3, the DNA is TGCGCCAGCAGCTTGGAGGGGACTAGCGGGGACGAGCAGTACGTC. Translating gives CASSLEGTSGDEQYV.

This chain joins TRBV2 and TRBJ2-1, with 8 bases matching TRBD2. From germline, CDR1 is SNHLY and CDR2 FYNNEI. J gave up 1 base and V 8 bases, and 1 base lay outside the gene matches. This CDR3 has 13 amino acids. The CDR3 loop is CASQRESYNEQFF. The CDR3 coding sequence is TGTGCCAGCCAGCGGGAGTCCTACAATGAGCAGTTCTTC. The whole variable domain, filled in from reference TRBV2 and TRBJ2-1, reads EPEVTQTPSHQVTQMGQEVILRCVPISNHLYFYWYRQILGQKVEFLVSFYNNEISEKSEIFDDQFSVERPDGSNFTLKIRSTKLEDSAMYFCASQRESYNEQFFGPGTRLTVL.